The 7 T cell receptor beta chains reported below all come from one sample, sequenced in a study of CD8+CD57+ T cells in acquired aplastic anemia. Genomic DNA was employed as the template in profiling TCR beta VDJ and CDR3. MiXCR, applied by TCRdb to the reads, yields one record per CDR3 protein. The sample carries 200,000 or so distinct CDR3 sequences, around 66% recorded once. Sequencing input: sorted CD4+, CD8+, or CD8+CD57+ T cells (not recorded which) from PBMCs. These receptors all come from a human donor with severe aplastic anemia or a healthy control (not recorded which).

With respect to this clonotype: A read error may be the cause here, since a much bigger clone is one base away. CDR3 sequence reads: CASSTPPGQGKGQYTGELLF. For the CDR3, the DNA is TGTGCCAGCAGCACCCCCCCCGGACAGGGGAAGGGCCAGTACACCGGGGAGCTGCTTTTT. This chain connects TRBV9 to TRBJ2-2; 9 bases match TRBD1. Germline V gives CDR1 SGDLS, CDR2 YYNGEE. The CDR3 is made up of 20 amino acids.

This clonotype was counted ten times or more. This chain joins TRBV29-1 and TRBJ2-3; D unclear. Trimming pared 3 bases from V and 6 bases from J, leaving 22 bases between. The CDR3 spans 16 residues. CDR1 is SQVTM and CDR2 is ANQGSEA in the germline V gene. In DNA, the CDR3 is TGCAGCGTTGAGTCCCGCACACGGGTTTTCGGGGATACGCAGTATTTT. Its translation: CSVESRTRVFGDTQYF.

The table lists this clonotype with many counts. This chain joins TRBV19 and TRBJ1-1; 11 bases line up with TRBD1. The trim removed 9 bases at V and 5 bases at J, leaving 5 bases unmatched. The CDR3 is made up of 13 amino acids. Germline CDR1 is LNHDA and CDR2 is SQIVND (reference sequence). This CDR3 is CASSDRGQTEAFF. CDR3 coding DNA: TGTGCCAGCTCGGACAGGGGGCAAACTGAAGCTTTCTTT.

V gene TRBV20-1 combines with J gene TRBJ2-3, with D perhaps TRBD2 (5 bases). Germline values: CDR1 DFQATT, CDR2 SNEGSKA (reference sequence). Trimming removed 0 bases from V and 2 bases from J, with 12 bases in between. The CDR3 is 15 residues long. The CDR3 bases are TGCAGTGCTAGAGAATCACTAGGCACCACAGATACGCAGTATTTT. The encoded protein is CSARESLGTTDTQYF.

V is TRBV20-1 and J is TRBJ1-2; D not resolved. With 0 bases removed from V and 8 bases from J, the gap between germline ends came to 7 bases. Germline V gene sequence: CDR1 DFQATT, CDR2 SNEGSKA (reference sequence). CDR3 length: 11 amino acids. The CDR3 nucleotides read TGCAGTGCTAGAGATGAAGGCGGCTACACCTTC. This gives the protein CSARDEGGYTF.

This clonotype was detected many times. The chain employs TRBV27 and TRBJ2-7; 8 bases line up with TRBD2. CDR3 length: 14 amino acids. The trim removed 8 bases at V and 3 bases at J, leaving 9 bases unmatched. CDR1 and CDR2 (germline): MNHEY, SMNVEV (reference sequence). The CDR3 reads CASAMASGYYEQYF. CDR3 DNA: TGTGCCAGCGCCATGGCTAGCGGGTACTACGAGCAGTACTTC.

This chain uses TRBV7-9 with TRBJ2-1; possible D gene TRBD2, 5 bases. V dropped 3 bases and J dropped 7 bases, with 7 bases sitting between them. Germline V lookup: CDR1 SEHNR, CDR2 FQNEAQ (reference sequence). The CDR3 runs to 12 residues. The CDR3 coding sequence is TGTGCCAGCAGCTTGCGGGCGAATGAGCAGTTCTTC. It is translated as CASSLRANEQFF.